This T cell receptor beta chain is drawn from a study of OX40 agonist ivuxolimab in advanced cancers. Study context: Patients received ivuxolimab, an intravenous treatment, every 2 weeks at 0.01 to 10 mg/kg. Two patients with cutaneous melanoma and one with hepatocellular carcinoma, three in total, showed partial responses.

In this sample, this clone is medium-sized. Its target is unknown. With baseline, cycle 4 day 1, and cycle 7 day 1 as timepoints, blood was sampled. CDR3 size: 14 residues. Per germline, CDR1 MDHEN and CDR2 SYDVKM. V gave up 6 bases and J gave up 6 bases; unmatched junction bases: 4. Repertoires were generated with immunoSEQ multiplex PCR, while TCRdb's copy carries only in-frame clones and drops some. The sample carries tens of thousands of clones, roughly four fifths recorded once. Notes on the study in general: Clonal expansion was seen in CD4+ and CD8+ blood T cells by week 6 at 0.1 to 3.0 mg/kg.

Sequenced here: CD4+ or CD8+ T cells sorted from blood, sampled in a trial of the OX40 agonist ivuxolimab. The gene calls are TRBV28 and TRBJ2-7; 14 bases are a match to TRBD2. The TCR was taken from an adult with an advanced solid tumor such as melanoma, head and neck, liver or kidney cancer. The CDR3 region is CASRKGLAGAEQYF. The DNA for the CDR3 is TGTGCCAGCAGGAAGGGACTAGCGGGGGCCGAGCAGTACTTC.